This record concerns one T cell receptor (beta chain) sequence. The CDR3 is 15 amino acids. Looked up from germline, CDR1 is KGHSH and CDR2 is LQKENI. The V and J ends lost 6 bases and 7 bases respectively, with 18 bases between them. These data come from a study of blood T cell repertoires in COVID-19. Across the whole study: Nucleic acid was either cDNA or gDNA, and it came from T cells, B-cell-depleted T cells, or PBMCs.

Authors' data handling: Estimation of nucleated cell counts was performed using reference gene primer amplification. TCRdb's copy holds only in-frame clones and misses some; the assay was immunoSEQ multiplex PCR. Clone size and the V and J calls come from that table; the DNA yielded D and trimming. In the table there are about 200,000 clones, roughly 86% of which are singletons. The specimen sequenced was peripheral blood. The origin of this receptor is a man aged 60 to 75 with acute or convalescent COVID-19. The genes are TRBV18 and TRBJ1-4; D might be TRBD1 (6 bases). CDR3 coding DNA: TGTGCCAGCTCGCCCCAAGCCGGGACAATTGAAAAACTGTTTTTT. This gives the protein CASSPQAGTIEKLFF. The full variable domain, completed using reference TRBV18 and TRBJ1-4, is NAGVMQNPRHLVRRRGQEARLRCSPMKGHSHVYWYRQLPEEGLKFMVYLQKENIIDESGMPKERFSAEFPKEGPSILRIQQVVRGDSAAYFCASSPQAGTIEKLFFGSGTQLSVL.